These 21 T cell receptor beta chains share one sample of origin, sequenced in a study of blood T cell repertoires in COVID-19. TCRdb's table, derived via immunoSEQ multiplex PCR, lists solely in-frame clones and lacks some. The repertoire holds 250,000 or so clones, with 75% to 85% as singletons. Sequencing was done on a sample of peripheral blood. Every receptor here comes from a human donor in a cohort sampled during active COVID-19.

As DNA, the CDR3 is TGTGCCAGCAGCCCTCAGTCAGGGGGCTCCTACAATGAGCAGTTCTTC. This codes for CASSPQSGGSYNEQFF. This chain links TRBV7-9 with TRBJ2-1; 7 bases align to TRBD1. The CDR3 is made up of 16 amino acids. Looked up from germline, CDR1 is SEHNR and CDR2 is FQNEAQ (reference sequence). The J segment lost 0 bases and the V segment lost 5 bases, leaving 7 bases of the junction unmatched.

The sample holds many counts of this clone. Written as DNA, the CDR3 is TGTGCCAGCAGCTTGGGCGGGGAGTCGGGCGACGAGCAGTACTTC. Protein sequence: CASSLGGESGDEQYF. This rearrangement joins TRBV5-4 to TRBJ2-7; possibly TRBD2 for D (6 bases). CDR1 is SGHNT and CDR2 is YYREEE in the germline V gene (reference sequence). The length of the CDR3 is 15 residues. Trimming stripped 0 bases from V and 5 bases from J, with 15 bases between. Looking up the rest from reference TRBV5-4 and TRBJ2-7 gives the full variable domain: ETGVTQSPTHLIKTRGQQVTLRCSSQSGHNTVSWYQQALGQGPQFIFQYYREEENGRGNFPPRFSGLQFPNYSSELNVNALELDDSALYLCASSLGGESGDEQYFGPGTRLTVT.

The genes are TRBV7-9 and TRBJ1-5, with D unclear. Trimming shortened V by 3 bases and J by 0 bases, and 9 bases separated the two germline ends. The CDR3 is made up of 15 amino acids. Germline CDR1 reads SEHNR; CDR2 reads FQNEAQ (reference sequence). The CDR3 loop reads CASSFGDGSNQPQHF. In DNA, the CDR3 is TGTGCCAGCAGCTTTGGAGATGGTAGCAATCAGCCCCAGCATTTT. The full variable domain, rest sourced from reference TRBV7-9 and TRBJ1-5, is DTGVSQNPRHKITKRGQNVTFRCDPISEHNRLYWYRQTLGQGPEFLTYFQNEAQLEKSRLLSDRFSAERPKGSFSTLEIQRTEQGDSAMYLCASSFGDGSNQPQHFGDGTRLSIL.

The J gene is TRBJ1-1, the V gene TRBV5-6; D perhaps matches TRBD1 (5 bases). CDR1 and CDR2 (germline): SGHDT, YYEEEE. The germline V and J ends were trimmed by 1 base and 0 bases, with 7 bases remaining between them. This CDR3 is 14 amino acids long. The CDR3 nucleotides read TGTGCCAGCAGCTTGCGGGGGTTGAACACTGAAGCTTTCTTT. Protein product: CASSLRGLNTEAFF.

This clone was counted a single time. The rearrangement uses TRBV18 and TRBJ2-3, with D possibly being TRBD2 (7 bases). The germline V and J ends were trimmed by 6 bases and 6 bases, with 16 bases remaining between them. This CDR3 is 14 amino acids long. From germline, CDR1 is KGHSH and CDR2 LQKENI. Here the CDR3 DNA reads TGTGCCAGCTCCCGGGGGGCCGCTGGGGATACGCAGTATTTT. It specifies CASSRGAAGDTQYF.

V and J are TRBV10-1 and TRBJ2-7; TRBD2 is a possible D gene (5 bases). V lost 0 bases and J 2 bases, leaving 11 bases between the germline ends. From germline, CDR1 is WNHNN and CDR2 SYGVQD (reference sequence). The CDR3 loop spans 15 amino acids. Here the CDR3 DNA reads TGCGCCAGCAGTGAGTCGAGAGGGTATACCTACGAGCAGTACTTC. It is translated as CASSESRGYTYEQYF.

This clone was counted once. V usage is TRBV15 and J usage is TRBJ2-5, with D perhaps TRBD1 (7 bases). There are 15 residues in the CDR3. Germline V gives CDR1 LNHNV, CDR2 YYDKDF (reference sequence). V lost 5 bases and J 2 bases, leaving 15 bases between the germline ends. The CDR3 spells CATSPRGAKQETQYF. CDR3 DNA sequence: TGTGCCACCAGCCCCAGGGGGGCAAAACAAGAGACCCAGTACTTC.

The rearrangement joins TRBV6-6 to TRBJ2-7; TRBD1 might be the D (7 bases). Germline loops: CDR1 MNHNY, CDR2 SVGAGI (reference sequence). The germline V and J ends were trimmed by 11 bases and 2 bases, with 10 bases remaining between them. The CDR3 is made up of 11 amino acids. CDR3 nucleotide sequence: TGTGCCGCGGGACAGCCCTACGAGCAGTACTTC. It encodes CAAGQPYEQYF.

This clone came up once. The genes are TRBV19 and TRBJ1-4; no clear D gene. CDR3 size: 15 residues. Trimming pared 6 bases from V and 0 bases from J, leaving 11 bases between. The germline CDR1 and CDR2 sequences are LNHDA and SQIVND (reference sequence). CDR3 residues: CASSGLITTNEKLFF. The CDR3, as DNA: TGTGCCAGTAGCGGACTTATTACAACTAATGAAAAACTGTTTTTT.

This sequence joins TRBV6-1 and TRBJ1-1; 9 nucleotides match TRBD1. CDR1 is MNHNS and CDR2 is SASEGT in the germline V gene. CDR3 length: 17 residues. J lost 2 bases, V lost 0 bases, and 7 bases had no gene match. CDR3 amino acids: CASSEAFTGGGNTEAFF. The CDR3 region has the DNA TGTGCCAGCAGTGAAGCTTTTACAGGGGGCGGTAACACTGAAGCTTTCTTT.

The table lists this clone with a count of one. This sequence joins TRBV19 and TRBJ1-5; weak D call: TRBD1 (6 bases). CDR3 size: 20 residues. The germline V and J ends were trimmed by 4 bases and 0 bases, with 25 bases remaining between them. Germline V gene lookup returns CDR1 LNHDA and CDR2 SQIVND (reference sequence). CDR3 loop: CASSNRDTVSTVISNQPQHF. The CDR3 DNA sequence: TGTGCCAGTAGTAATCGGGACACAGTAAGCACCGTGATTAGCAATCAGCCCCAGCATTTT. The variable domain in full, with the rest retrieved from reference TRBV19 and TRBJ1-5, is DGGITQSPKYLFRKEGQNVTLSCEQNLNHDAMYWYRQDPGQGLRLIYYSQIVNDFQKGDIAEGYSVSREKKESFPLTVTSAQKNPTAFYLCASSNRDTVSTVISNQPQHFGDGTRLSIL.

The count of this clone is one. The J gene is TRBJ1-2, the V gene TRBV6-1, with TRBD1 matching 7 bases. The germline gives CDR1 MNHNS, CDR2 SASEGT. Germline trimming cut 1 base from V and 8 bases from J; bases unmatched to any gene: 4. CDR3 length equals 13 residues. The CDR3 DNA follows: TGTGCCAGCAGTGAAGAGGGCAGGGGGGGCTACACCTTC. Protein: CASSEEGRGGYTF.

This chain connects TRBV6-2 or TRBV6-3 to TRBJ1-2; D not resolved. Between the trimmed V and J ends, which lost 6 bases and 3 bases, there was a span of 29 bases. This CDR3 is 19 amino acids long. Per germline, CDR1 MNHEY and CDR2 SVGEGT. CDR3 DNA: TGTGCCAGCAGCAACACCCTTGGGAGGTACGAAATTACGGACTATGGCTACACCTTC. This translates into CASSNTLGRYEITDYGYTF.

The gene calls are TRBV18 and TRBJ2-7; 8 positions match TRBD1. The CDR3 is 15 amino acids. Germline V CDR1 and CDR2: KGHSH, LQKENI. Trimming cost V 2 bases and J 6 bases; bases outside gene matches: 9. This CDR3 is CASSPERQGLGEQYF. The CDR3 DNA follows: TGTGCCAGCTCACCAGAAAGACAGGGGTTGGGCGAGCAGTACTTC.

V and J are TRBV29-1 and TRBJ1-2, with 8 bases identical to TRBD1. Looked up from germline, CDR1 is SQVTM and CDR2 is ANQGSEA. V gave up 5 bases and J gave up 6 bases; unmatched junction bases: 8. The length of the CDR3 is 13 residues. The DNA of the CDR3 is TGCAGCGTTCACAGGGGGATAGACGATGGCTACACCTTC. Protein: CSVHRGIDDGYTF.

This chain joins TRBV6-2 or TRBV6-3 and TRBJ2-2, with a possible D match to TRBD2 (6 bases). The CDR3 is made up of 16 amino acids. V shed 2 bases and J shed 2 bases, with 12 bases lying between them. Germline-derived CDR1 and CDR2 are MNHEY and SVGEGT. The CDR3 reads CASSYGDSGNTGELFF. The CDR3 DNA reads TGTGCCAGCAGTTACGGGGATAGCGGAAACACCGGGGAGCTGTTTTTT.

This clone has a single count. The rearrangement joins TRBV5-1 to TRBJ2-1; D unclear. V was pared by 0 bases and J by 7 bases, with 8 bases between. The length of the CDR3 is 13 residues. CDR1 is SGHRS, CDR2 YFSETQ, per germline. The CDR3 DNA reads as TGCGCCAGCAGCTTGGGTCCGGAGAATGAGCAGTTCTTC. It is translated as CASSLGPENEQFF.

The chain employs TRBV29-1 and TRBJ2-7, with a tentative D call TRBD2 (5 bases). This CDR3 has 13 residues. Germline assignment: CDR1 SQVTM and CDR2 ANQGSEA. With 4 bases removed from V and 5 bases from J, the gap between germline ends came to 15 bases. The CDR3 loop reads CSVGAGGRHEQYF. The CDR3 bases are TGCAGCGTTGGGGCGGGCGGGCGCCACGAGCAGTACTTC.

CDR3 bases: TGTGCCAGCAGCTTTGGAAGGCAGGAAATATATGGCTACACCTTC. Its translation: CASSFGRQEIYGYTF. The chain joins TRBV13 to TRBJ1-2; no definite D call. V shed 3 bases and J shed 5 bases, with 16 bases lying between them. The CDR3 sequence is 15 residues long. Germline V gives CDR1 PRHDT, CDR2 FYEKMQ (reference sequence).

This chain uses TRBV5-1 with TRBJ2-2, with a weak D call TRBD1 (6 bases). Between the trimmed V and J ends, which lost 4 bases and 4 bases, there was a span of 11 bases. Germline-derived CDR1 and CDR2 are SGHRS and YFSETQ. CDR3 length: 14 residues. The CDR3, as DNA: TGCGCCAGCAGCGAGGGGGTGATCACCGGGGAGCTGTTTTTT. It translates to CASSEGVITGELFF.

The CDR3, as DNA: TGTGCCAGCAGAGGGGGCCTGGCGGGAGGGAGAGATACGCAGTATTTT. Its translation is CASRGGLAGGRDTQYF. This chain uses TRBV7-2 with TRBJ2-3; 9 bases are shared with TRBD2. V shed 6 bases, J shed 5 bases, and the junction held 12 bases outside the gene matches. Germline V gene sequence: CDR1 SGHTA, CDR2 FQGNSA. This CDR3 spans 16 amino acids.